Listed here is a single T cell receptor (beta chain). No antigen is known for it. Researchers ran the PCR with 60 Vbeta and 13 Jbeta primers. The protocol was immunoSEQ multiplex PCR, while the TCRdb copy is restricted to in-frame clones and leaves out a portion. The sample comprises fewer than 200,000 clones, roughly 75% of which are singletons, and roughly 5% rests with the top ten. Healthy people donating bone marrow made up the donors. This specimen belongs to a study of cytomegalovirus exposure and HLA in healthy donors. Study-level results: Cytomegalovirus status was reportedly diagnosed by the classifier with high specificity and sensitivity. Trimming of TCR beta V- and J-genes showed a link, identified in a later analysis, to a missense DCLRE1C variant. When analyzed later, the rates of TCR association showed variation by HLA locus, with DRB1 the most and HLA-C the fewest.

The CDR3 contains 14 residues. Germline V lookup: CDR1 SGHNT, CDR2 YYREEE (reference sequence). Trimming removed 0 bases from V and 5 bases from J; junction bases left unmatched: 4. The V and J genes are TRBV5-4 and TRBJ1-2, with TRBD1 matching over 7 bases. The TCR originated in a man aged 35-49 years in good health and CMV-seronegative. The sample comprised PBMCs. CDR3 nucleotide sequence: TGTGCCAGCAGCTTGGGACAGGGTCGGTATGGCTACACCTTC. Translation: CASSLGQGRYGYTF.